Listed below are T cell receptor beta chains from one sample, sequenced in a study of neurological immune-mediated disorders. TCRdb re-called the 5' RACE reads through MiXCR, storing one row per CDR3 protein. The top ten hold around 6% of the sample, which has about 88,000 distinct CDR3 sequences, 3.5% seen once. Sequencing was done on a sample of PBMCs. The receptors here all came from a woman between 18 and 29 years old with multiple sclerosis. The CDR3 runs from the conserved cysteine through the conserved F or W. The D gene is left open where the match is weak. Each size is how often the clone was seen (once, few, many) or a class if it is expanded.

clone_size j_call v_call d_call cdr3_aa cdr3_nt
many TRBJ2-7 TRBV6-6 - CASSYSFGGLTSYEQYF TGTGCCAGCAGTTACTCTTTCGGCGGGCTCACGTCCTACGAGCAGTACTTC
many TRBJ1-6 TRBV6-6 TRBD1 CASSGGTYNSPLHF TGTGCCAGTTCAGGGGGGACTTATAATTCACCCCTCCACTTT
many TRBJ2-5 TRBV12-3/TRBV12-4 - CASSLAGYQETQYF TGTGCCAGCAGTTTGGCGGGGTACCAAGAGACCCAGTACTTC
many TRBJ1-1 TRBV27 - CASSTIDRTNTEAFF TGTGCCAGCAGTACAATAGACAGAACGAACACTGAAGCTTTCTTT
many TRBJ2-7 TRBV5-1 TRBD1 CASSLEGGVYEQYF TGCGCCAGCAGCTTGGAAGGGGGCGTGTACGAGCAGTACTTC
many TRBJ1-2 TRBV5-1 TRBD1 CASSLMTGEGYGYTF TGCGCCAGCAGCTTGATGACAGGGGAGGGCTATGGCTACACCTTC
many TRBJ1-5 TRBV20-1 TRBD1 CSASSRGRNQPQHF TGCAGTGCTAGTTCCAGGGGGAGGAATCAGCCCCAGCATTTT
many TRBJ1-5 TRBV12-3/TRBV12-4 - CASSPDISGNQPQHF TGTGCCAGCAGCCCAGACATCTCGGGCAATCAGCCCCAGCATTTT
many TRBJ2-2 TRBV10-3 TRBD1 CAISRTGDTGELFF TGTGCCATCAGTCGGACAGGGGACACCGGGGAGCTGTTTTTT
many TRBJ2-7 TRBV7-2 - CASSLGQVYEQYF TGTGCCAGCAGCTTAGGGCAGGTCTACGAGCAGTACTTC
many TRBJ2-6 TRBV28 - CASSGRARGANVLTF TGTGCCAGCAGTGGCAGGGCTCGCGGGGCCAACGTCCTGACTTTC